A selection of T cell receptor beta chains follows, all from one sample in a study of blood T cell repertoires in COVID-19. Assay used: immunoSEQ multiplex PCR; TCRdb lists only in-frame clones, some missing. This sample has around 200,000 clones, with 70% to 90% found just once. The sample was peripheral blood. These TCRs come from a woman of 80 years or more with acute or convalescent COVID-19. CDR3s include the opening cysteine and the closing phenylalanine or tryptophan. A D gene is named only where the DNA matches it firmly. Size tells how often a clone was seen (once, few, many) or the class of an expanded clone, and some rows leave it out.

V gene	J gene	D gene	clone size	CDR3 DNA	CDR3 protein
TRBV7-6	TRBJ1-2	.	.	TGTGCCAGCAGCCGCCTGAGGGGCTACACCTTC	CASSRLRGYTF
TRBV27	TRBJ2-5	TRBD1	.	TGTGCCAGCAGTTTCGGACAGGGGCAAGAGACCCAGTACTTC	CASSFGQGQETQYF
TRBV27	TRBJ1-1	.	.	TGTGCCAGCAGTCCGACAGGAGACTCGAACACTGAAGCTTTCTTT	CASSPTGDSNTEAFF
TRBV6-5	TRBJ1-1	.	.	TGTGCCAGCAAGAAGGTCAGTCAGGGGAACACTGAAGCTTTCTTT	CASKKVSQGNTEAFF
TRBV11-2	TRBJ1-4	TRBD1	.	TGTGCCAGCAGCTTAGTCCCGGGACAGGGGGACGAAAAACTGTTTTTT	CASSLVPGQGDEKLFF
TRBV2	TRBJ2-5	.	.	TGTGCCAGCAAAGTCGACACTACCCAGTACTTC	CASKVDTTQYF
TRBV19	TRBJ2-3	TRBD2	once	TGTGCCAGTAGTCCCCAAGGACTAGCGGGGATAGATACGCAGTATTTT	CASSPQGLAGIDTQYF
TRBV10-2	TRBJ2-3	TRBD1	.	TGCGCCAGCCGTACCGGGACAGGAGAAACAGATACGCAGTATTTT	CASRTGTGETDTQYF
TRBV18	TRBJ2-3	.	.	TGTGCCAGCTCCCTAACTTTCAGGCCAAACACAGATACGCAGTATTTT	CASSLTFRPNTDTQYF
TRBV7-8	TRBJ2-3	.	.	TGTGCCAGCAGCCCAAGAGGCGGGATCACAGATACGCAGTATTTT	CASSPRGGITDTQYF
TRBV28	TRBJ1-2	TRBD1	.	TGTGCCAGCCTGAAAGGGGGCATCAACTATGGCTACACCTTC	CASLKGGINYGYTF
TRBV9	TRBJ1-2	TRBD1	.	TGTGCCAGCAGCGCAGCCGGGACAGGTCGGGCTCACTATGGCTACACCTTC	CASSAAGTGRAHYGYTF
TRBV6-5	TRBJ2-7	.	.	TGTGCCAGCAGTTACTCCTGGCTAGCCACCTACGAGCAGTACTTC	CASSYSWLATYEQYF
TRBV6-5	TRBJ1-5	TRBD1	.	TGTGCCAGCAGAAGACAGGGCGATCAGCCCCAGCATTTT	CASRRQGDQPQHF
TRBV6-2/TRBV6-3	TRBJ1-1	.	.	TGTGCCAGCAGCGTAACCGCGGGGCTGAACACTGAAGCTTTCTTT	CASSVTAGLNTEAFF
TRBV10-1	TRBJ2-7	TRBD2	once	TGCGCCAGCAGTGAGGGGGGACTAGCGGGAAGGTACGAGCAGTACTTC	CASSEGGLAGRYEQYF
TRBV28	TRBJ1-1	.	.	TGTGCCAGCATATCGGGGGGCGCCGGAAACACTGAAGCTTTCTTT	CASISGGAGNTEAFF
TRBV12-3/TRBV12-4	TRBJ1-2	.	.	TGTGCCAGCAGTCCCAGTTGGCAGATTGGCACCTTC	CASSPSWQIGTF
TRBV4-3	TRBJ2-7	TRBD2	once	TGCGCCAGCAGCCAAGGGACTAGCGGGACCTACGAGCAGTACTTC	CASSQGTSGTYEQYF
TRBV7-2	TRBJ1-5	TRBD1	few	TGTGCCAGCATGCCCCTAGACAGGGGTGATCAGCCCCAGCATTTT	CASMPLDRGDQPQHF
TRBV12-3/TRBV12-4	TRBJ2-5	TRBD2	.	TGTGCCAGCAGCCGAGGACTAGTCCAGACCCAGTACTTC	CASSRGLVQTQYF
TRBV7-2	TRBJ1-1	TRBD1	few	TGTGCCAGCAGCTTAGGACAGGGGGCGCTTAGCACTGAAGCTTTCTTT	CASSLGQGALSTEAFF
TRBV5-1	TRBJ2-2	.	.	TGCGCCAGCAGCTACTCTACCGGGGAGCTGTTTTTT	CASSYSTGELFF
TRBV6-4	TRBJ2-7	TRBD2	.	TGTGCCAGCATCAGACTAGCGGGAGTTCAAGGGGAGCAGTACTTC	CASIRLAGVQGEQYF
TRBV7-6	TRBJ2-7	TRBD1	.	TGTGCCAGCAGCAAGGGACAGATCACCTACGAGCAGTACTTC	CASSKGQITYEQYF
TRBV7-2	TRBJ2-6	.	once	TGTGCCAGCAGCTTAAACACTGGGGCCAACGTCCTGACTTTC	CASSLNTGANVLTF
TRBV2	TRBJ1-4	.	.	TGTGCCAGCAGTTGGTCCGGGACACCCGGTGAAAAACTGTTTTTT	CASSWSGTPGEKLFF
TRBV5-1	TRBJ1-2	TRBD1	.	TGCGCCAGCAGCTTCTACAGGGGTAACTATGGCTACACCTTC	CASSFYRGNYGYTF
TRBV5-1	TRBJ2-5	.	.	TGCGCCAGCAGCTCAACAGGGACCGTCGGAGTAAGAGAGACCCAGTACTTC	CASSSTGTVGVRETQYF
TRBV19	TRBJ1-1	.	.	TGTGCCAGCCCTGGGCCCGGTGGGACTGAAGCTTTCTTT	CASPGPGGTEAFF
TRBV29-1	TRBJ1-2	TRBD1	.	TGCAGCACCTACGGAGGACAGGGGGCTAACTATGGCTACACCTTC	CSTYGGQGANYGYTF
TRBV3-1/TRBV3-2	TRBJ2-1	TRBD2	.	TGTGCCAGCAGCCAAGCCAGGACTAGCTCCTACAATGAGCAGTTCTTC	CASSQARTSSYNEQFF
TRBV2	TRBJ2-1	TRBD2	.	TGTGCCAGCAGTGGCCGGCTAGCGGGAGCGACTGAGCAGTTCTTC	CASSGRLAGATEQFF
TRBV6-2/TRBV6-3	TRBJ2-7	TRBD2	.	TGTGCCAGCAGCCCCTCCGGGACTAGCGCCGAGCAGTACTTC	CASSPSGTSAEQYF
TRBV7-9	TRBJ1-1	.	.	TGTGCCAGCAGCTTGGTCTTGGAGGGCACTGAAGCTTTCTTT	CASSLVLEGTEAFF
TRBV9	TRBJ1-4	TRBD1	.	TGTGCCAGCAGCGTAGAGGGGACAGGGAAGGAAAAACTGTTTTTT	CASSVEGTGKEKLFF
TRBV2	TRBJ1-2	TRBD1	.	TGTGCCAGCAGTGATAGGGGACAGCCCTATGGCTACACCTTC	CASSDRGQPYGYTF
TRBV5-4	TRBJ1-1	TRBD1	once	TGTGCCAGCAGCGCCGCCGGGACAGAGCACACTGAAGCTTTCTTT	CASSAAGTEHTEAFF
TRBV7-8	TRBJ1-2	.	.	TGTGCCAGCAGCTTTCAGGGGATCTATGGCTACACCTTC	CASSFQGIYGYTF
TRBV5-1	TRBJ1-2	.	.	TGCGCCAGCAGCTTCCTGACAGGAGGATCCTATGGCTACACCTTC	CASSFLTGGSYGYTF
TRBV7-9	TRBJ1-1	.	.	TGTGCCAGCAGCTTTGAGGGTGAAGCTTTCTTT	CASSFEGEAFF
TRBV10-2	TRBJ2-3	TRBD2	.	TGCGCCAGCACTGGGACTAGCGTAATCTCCACAGATACGCAGTATTTT	CASTGTSVISTDTQYF